One TCR beta chain is described in this entry. The antigen is unknown. This table comes from immunoSEQ multiplex PCR, and its TCRdb copy is limited to in-frame clones, with some not included. The sample shows tens of thousands of clones, about 84% of them seen only once. The sample originates from a study of PD-1 blockade in classical Hodgkin lymphoma. Regarding the study as a whole: Newly diagnosed patients were said to have less baseline TCR diversity than healthy donors did. CD4+ TCR diversity rose significantly by C4D1, and CD8+ TCR diversity did not.

Every patient had relapsed following autologous stem cell transplantation, and cohorts differed in brentuximab vedotin exposure. This CDR3 is 14 amino acids long. Trimming shortened V by 1 base and J by 2 bases, and 8 bases separated the two germline ends. Germline V gives CDR1 SGHRS, CDR2 YFSETQ. The sequenced sample was peripheral blood mononuclear cells (PBMCs), obtained at baseline. The sequence was collected from a human donor with classical Hodgkin lymphoma. The V call is TRBV5-1, the J call TRBJ2-3, with D uncertain. This chain's CDR3 is CASSLSENTDTQYF. CDR3 nucleotide sequence: TGCGCCAGCAGCTTGTCCGAAAACACAGATACGCAGTATTTT.